This T cell receptor (beta chain) stems from a study of shared clonotypes between healthy human individuals (dated by TCRdb to 2018 to 2020). About the study as a whole: Two women and a few men aged 18 to 49 years were included in the cohort. For each donor, three plates each were used for CD4 naive and CD4 memory, two plates were used for CD8 naive, and one plate was used for CD8 memory. To estimate repertoire size and how much clonotypes are shared between individuals, the study performed deep sequencing of blood TCR repertoires from a handful of healthy adults. To increase sequencing depth and limit assay-specific biases, different laboratories used diverse techniques to prepare libraries and sequence TCR repertoires. Per donor, leukapheresis produced somewhere between about 0.94 and 9 billion PBMCs. Overall study outcomes, separate from this receptor: Sampling was restricted to blood, and TCR repertoires in tissues likely differ from the TCR repertoires found in blood. Pairwise subsampling indicated that sequencing depth was expected to affect the degree of clonotype sharing among donors. Higher generation probabilities were observed for clonotypes shared by all four sorted-subset donors than for non-shared clonotypes. Across a handful of donors, approximately 5% of naive CD4, roughly 3.5% of naive CD8, 2.3% of memory CD4, and under 0.45% of memory CD8 clonotypes were shared. Rarefaction of sorted-subset datasets indicated incomplete sequencing despite the large sequencing depth. Estimated clonotype richness was generally larger for naive than for memory subsets. The small number of donors limited the genetic and exposure-history diversity represented.

Concerning this clone: What antigen it recognizes has not been identified. Base qualities are not at hand, and no much larger clone is one base apart.

From V the trimming removes 0 bases and from J it removes 5 bases, while the gene matches leave 9 bases of the junction unaccounted for. CDR1 SGHAT and CDR2 FQNNGV were looked up in the germline V gene. The cysteine opens and the phenylalanine closes a CDR3 of 16 amino acids. Only the CDR3 part of the read is kept: 48 bases, read in frame from the first base. The donors were healthy, HIV-negative adults who had no recently reported acute infections or vaccinations. All donors were Caucasian adults living in Nashville, Tennessee, USA. CD4+ T cells were enriched by magnetic negative selection; naive cells were then positively selected on CD45RA, and the negative fraction formed the memory subset. Blood was obtained by leukapheresis, after which PBMCs were separated by Ficoll-Histopaque density gradient centrifugation and cryopreserved in liquid nitrogen vapor phase. Analytical flow cytometry was used to check the purity and quantity of every magnetically sorted T cell population. Genomic DNA was isolated from every sorted fraction and measured by UV absorbance on a Nanodrop 2000c.

TCR CDR3 regions were amplified from genomic DNA by multiplex PCR using the deep immunoSEQ assay. Extracted genomic DNA from each cell subset was distributed evenly across all wells of several immunoSEQ 96-well plates, and each plate was treated as a replicate. Each replicate PCR for sorted subsets received approximately 220 ng genomic DNA, equal to roughly 30,000 T cell genomes. Purified libraries were quantified with a Qubit 3.0 fluorometer, sized on a Bioanalyzer 2100, and re-quantified with the KAPA Library Quantification kit. A separate single-read 150-cycle Illumina NextSeq 550 flow cell was used to sequence each immunoSEQ 96-well plate. Turning to the authors' computational methods: Because only junctional sequences without quality scores were contained in the immunoSEQ output, filtering matching that applied to full-length reads could not be performed. Sequences were annotated with PyIR, a Python wrapper for IgBLAST v1.9, and V/J genes and CDR3 were assigned using IMGT germline references. Any read was removed if the V/J assignment was weak (E-value above 1e-6), the CDR3 was missing, or the read contained stop codons, out-of-frame junctions, or ambiguous translated residues. A V3J clonotype was defined by an identical inferred V gene, J gene, and CDR3 amino acid sequence. Percentage overlap between repertoires was computed as shared unique clonotypes divided by the size of the smaller repertoire. Repertoire richness was assessed with RTK rarefaction, the Chao1 estimator, and Recon v2.1 estimates of unobserved clonotypes. For all TCRbeta clonotypes obtained by the gDNA method from a handful of donors, generation probabilities were computed with OLGA. What TCRdb holds here is the immuneACCESS table cut down to in-frame rearrangements. Part of the clones is not present; checked against another copy, under half of the missing clones reflect an unresolved V gene, and the others are unexplained. V, J and clone size reflect that table, while D and trimming were determined from the DNA. This sample gives millions of clones in total; roughly 93% of them show up just once. Under 0.45% of the sample lies in the top ten.

This clonotype originated in a man aged 18 to 29 in good health. Some clones in this sample may be carry-over from other donors' samples. Sample: naive CD4+ T cells from PBMCs. Per the publication, the cell subset or site label means: CD45RA+ positively selected. The chain links TRBV11-2 with TRBJ2-5; the central 7 bases match TRBD2. The CDR3 protein sequence reads: CASSLEMAGVGETQYF. The sequenced DNA: TGTGCCAGCAGCTTAGAAATGGCGGGAGTCGGGGAGACCCAGTACTTC.